This T cell receptor beta chain was profiled in a study of beta chain features in type 1 diabetes. Across the study: Healthy donors and patients showed comparable age, gender and cell yields.

As every portion of the isolated RNA was reverse transcribed, the sequencing read expressed TCRB transcripts. TCRdb's copy holds only in-frame clones and misses some; the assay was immunoSEQ multiplex PCR. Of under 300,000 clones listed, approximately 14% are singletons. The CDR3 consists of 15 residues. The V gene end was trimmed by 5 bases and the J gene end by 6 bases; junction bases not matched to a gene: 7. The germline V gene encodes CDR1 SEHNR and CDR2 FQNEAQ (reference sequence). The study's findings and limits: The study found moderately but significantly shorter TCRB CDR3s in all four CD4+ subsets of Type 1 diabetes patients. Sequencing used cDNA, and cells with high TCR expression could therefore be over-represented.

This clone was detected only a few times. Its cognate antigen is unknown. This receptor was obtained from a man aged 30-40 years with type 1 diabetes. This chain joins TRBV7-9 and TRBJ2-4, with TRBD1 matching 10 bases. Sequenced material: naive CD4+ T cells from blood. The CDR3 sequence: CASSPRDRGRNIQYF. As DNA, the CDR3 is TGTGCCAGCAGCCCCCGGGACAGGGGTAGAAACATTCAGTACTTC. The full variable domain, in which reference TRBV7-9 and TRBJ2-4 provide the parts outside the CDR3, is DTGVSQNPRHKITKRGQNVTFRCDPISEHNRLYWYRQTLGQGPEFLTYFQNEAQLEKSRLLSDRFSAERPKGSFSTLEIQRTEQGDSAMYLCASSPRDRGRNIQYFGAGTRLSVL.